Below, 29 T cell receptor beta chains from the same sample are listed, as sequenced in a study of blood T cell repertoires in COVID-19. Data came from immunoSEQ multiplex PCR; TCRdb stores just in-frame clones and leaves some out. The sample consists of over 55,000 clones, roughly 87% of them appearing once. Sequenced: peripheral blood. All receptors come from a woman over 75 with acute or convalescent COVID-19.

A few counts support this clone. The chain couples TRBV10-3 to TRBJ2-5; 7 bases fit TRBD1. CDR3 size: 13 residues. Trimming removed 11 bases from V and 4 bases from J; junction bases left unmatched: 10. CDR1 and CDR2 from the germline V gene are ENHRY and SYGVKD. CDR3 region: CAVARQGGETQYF. The DNA of the CDR3 is TGTGCCGTAGCACGACAGGGTGGAGAGACCCAGTACTTC.

The table lists this clone with a few counts. The chain has TRBV4-3 and TRBJ2-2; TRBD1 is a possible D gene (5 bases). The CDR3 consists of 16 residues. V lost 1 base, J lost 3 bases, and 12 bases lay in between. The germline gives CDR1 LGHNA, CDR2 YSLEER. For the CDR3, the DNA is TGCGCCAGCAGCCAAGGGCAGGGATGGTACACCGGGGAGCTGTTTTTT. It specifies CASSQGQGWYTGELFF.

This rearrangement joins TRBV5-1 to TRBJ2-2; 7 bases are shared with TRBD1. V shed 0 bases, J shed 9 bases, and the junction held 8 bases outside the gene matches. The CDR3 sequence is 15 residues long. CDR1 is SGHRS and CDR2 is YFSETQ in the germline V gene. As DNA, the CDR3 is TGCGCCAGCAGCTTGGCAGGGGGTGATATCCGGGAGCTGTTTTTT. This gives the protein CASSLAGGDIRELFF.

As concerns this clone: A read error may produce the germline difference seen at one junction end. The rearrangement uses TRBV4-1 and TRBJ1-1, with D possibly matching TRBD1 (6 bases). CDR3 length equals 12 residues. CDR1 is MGHRA and CDR2 is YSYEKL in the germline V gene. The CDR3: CASSQIFYGQIF. The CDR3 DNA reads TGCGCCAGCAGCCAAATATTCTATGGACAGATCTTT.

The V and J genes are TRBV5-1 and TRBJ2-1; D is unclear. The CDR3 extends over 14 amino acids. Germline assignment: CDR1 SGHRS and CDR2 YFSETQ. The V and J ends lost 3 bases and 0 bases respectively, with 7 bases between them. The CDR3 DNA reads as TGCGCCAGCAGCTCCCTGAGCTCCTACAATGAGCAGTTCTTC. This encodes CASSSLSSYNEQFF.

V and J are TRBV5-1 and TRBJ2-1; 11 bases fit TRBD1. This CDR3 region has 14 residues. The trim removed 4 bases at V and 8 bases at J, leaving 5 bases unmatched. Germline CDR1 and CDR2: SGHRS and YFSETQ. The CDR3 DNA follows: TGCGCCAGCAGCGGGACAGGGGGGATTGATGAGCAGTTCTTC. Translation: CASSGTGGIDEQFF.

The V call is TRBV3-1 (or the pseudogene TRBV3-2), the J call TRBJ1-6; D gene unclear. V lost 4 bases, J lost 7 bases, and 5 bases lay in between. Germline V gene lookup returns CDR1 LGHDT and CDR2 YNNKEL (reference sequence). The CDR3 has 12 amino acids. CDR3 in DNA: TGTGCCAGCAGCCTCCTAAATTCACCCCTCCACTTT. This sequence encodes CASSLLNSPLHF.

The chain recombines TRBV29-1 with TRBJ2-1; 12 nucleotides match TRBD2. V was pared by 6 bases and J by 4 bases, with 7 bases of the junction left unmatched. Germline-derived CDR1 and CDR2 are SQVTM and ANQGSEA. CDR3 size: 15 residues. The CDR3 DNA follows: TGCAGCGTCCGCCTAGCGGGAGGGCCGTACAATGAGCAGTTCTTC. It encodes CSVRLAGGPYNEQFF.

This sequence joins TRBV6-5 and TRBJ1-2; tentatively, D is TRBD1 (5 bases). V lost 6 bases, J lost 8 bases, and 22 bases lay in between. The CDR3 totals 15 residues. Germline CDR1 reads MNHEY; CDR2 reads SVGAGI. CDR3 amino acids: CASSPLNGGYLGYTF. Written as DNA, the CDR3 is TGTGCCAGCAGCCCGCTAAATGGGGGGTATTTAGGCTACACCTTC.

Only one count was recorded for this clone. The chain carries TRBV6-5 and TRBJ2-3; 7 bases are a match to TRBD1. V lost 8 bases and J lost 0; bases outside the gene matches: 5. The CDR3 consists of 14 residues. In germline, CDR1 is MNHEY, CDR2 SVGAGI. CDR3 nucleotide sequence: TGTGCCAGCTCAATCAGGGGGAGCACAGATACGCAGTATTTT. Translated, it gives CASSIRGSTDTQYF.

The chain joins TRBV6-5 to TRBJ1-1; possible D gene TRBD1, 5 bases. Germline V CDR1 and CDR2: MNHEY, SVGAGI. V shed 7 bases and J shed 11 bases, with 17 bases lying between them. The CDR3 consists of 12 residues. This CDR3 is CASKVGVSAAFF. CDR3 coding DNA: TGTGCCAGCAAAGTAGGGGTTTCGGCGGCTTTCTTT.

The chain links TRBV5-1 to TRBJ2-7, with D perhaps matching TRBD2 (6 bases). Germline CDR1 and CDR2: SGHRS and YFSETQ. The CDR3 contains 13 residues. The ends were cut back, 3 bases at V and 7 bases at J, with 14 bases in the middle. DNA of the CDR3: TGCGCCAGCAGCTCAACGGGGGTTGGGGAGCAGTACTTC. Encoded protein: CASSSTGVGEQYF.

This chain joins TRBV7-7 and TRBJ2-1, with 7 bases identical to TRBD1. V lost 5 bases, J lost 4 bases, and 8 bases stayed unmatched. Germline V gene data show CDR1 as SSHAT and CDR2 as FNYEAQ (reference sequence). The CDR3 is made up of 15 amino acids. DNA for the CDR3: TGTGCCAGCAGCAGAGACAGGGACGGATACAATGAGCAGTTCTTC. Translation: CASSRDRDGYNEQFF.

The rearrangement joins TRBV24-1 to TRBJ2-2; no clear D. Deletions cut 12 bases from V and 1 base from J, with 11 bases between. The CDR3 runs to 13 residues. Germline V gives CDR1 KGHDR, CDR2 SFDVKD. CDR3 loop: CAAARGNTGELFF. The DNA for the CDR3 is TGTGCCGCCGCGCGAGGGAACACCGGGGAGCTGTTTTTT.

This chain links TRBV3-1 (or the pseudogene TRBV3-2) with TRBJ1-1; possible D gene TRBD1, 5 bases. CDR1 is LGHDT and CDR2 is YNNKEL in the germline V gene (reference sequence). This CDR3 has 13 residues. The V end was cut by 4 bases, the J end by 4 bases, with 10 bases between. Here the CDR3 DNA reads TGTGCCAGCAGCCGGACGACAGTCACTGAAGCTTTCTTT. Its protein product is CASSRTTVTEAFF.

V gene TRBV10-3 combines with J gene TRBJ2-5, with D possibly being TRBD2 (7 bases). The CDR3 is 15 amino acids. Per germline, CDR1 ENHRY and CDR2 SYGVKD. The V end was cut by 8 bases, the J end by 4 bases, with 20 bases between. CDR3 bases: TGTGCCATCCGAGGGGGGGATGAGGTGGGAGAGACCCAGTACTTC. Amino acid sequence: CAIRGGDEVGETQYF.

The chain carries TRBV5-1 and TRBJ2-7; 10 positions agree with TRBD1. The CDR3 has 17 residues. Germline V lookup: CDR1 SGHRS, CDR2 YFSETQ. The J segment lost 2 bases and the V segment lost 0 bases, leaving 8 bases of the junction unmatched. CDR3 DNA sequence: TGCGCCAGCAGCTTGGCCGGGGACAGGGGACCTACCTACGAGCAGTACTTC. Encoded protein: CASSLAGDRGPTYEQYF.

This chain links TRBV7-2 with TRBJ2-5; a possible D gene is TRBD2 (6 bases). Germline assignment: CDR1 SGHTA and CDR2 FQGNSA. CDR3 length: 13 amino acids. With 5 bases removed from V and 4 bases from J, the gap between germline ends came to 11 bases. The CDR3 DNA is TGTGCCAGCAGCGTACTAGCAATAGAGACCCAGTACTTC. The encoded protein is CASSVLAIETQYF.

The V and J genes are TRBV21-1 and TRBJ2-7; the table's TRBD2 call for D was not verified on the DNA. TRBV21-1 is designated a pseudogene. The CDR3 is 17 amino acids. This CDR3 is CASSKEIGVGKSYEQYF. CDR3 nucleotide sequence: TGTGCCAGCAGCAAAGAAATCGGGGTAGGGAAATCCTACGAGCAGTACTTC.

The V call is TRBV28, the J call TRBJ2-2; 7 nucleotides agree with TRBD1. The CDR3 consists of 15 residues. J gave up 0 bases and V 2 bases, and 0 bases lay outside the gene matches. Germline V gene lookup returns CDR1 MDHEN and CDR2 SYDVKM. This chain's CDR3 is CASSLGTANTGELFF. DNA of the CDR3: TGTGCCAGCAGTTTAGGGACAGCGAACACCGGGGAGCTGTTTTTT.

The chain joins TRBV12-5 to TRBJ2-5; maybe TRBD1 (6 bases). Germline loops: CDR1 LGHNT, CDR2 FRNRAP. With 1 base removed from V and 1 base from J, the gap between germline ends came to 16 bases. The CDR3 has 17 amino acids. DNA for the CDR3: TGTGCTAGTGGTTTGGGAAATCGGGACACCAGCCAAGAGACCCAGTACTTC. Translated, it gives CASGLGNRDTSQETQYF.

The chain carries TRBV5-1 and TRBJ2-1; 9 nucleotides agree with TRBD2. CDR3 length: 17 residues. The J segment lost 7 bases and the V segment lost 4 bases, leaving 15 bases of the junction unmatched. Germline CDR1 and CDR2: SGHRS and YFSETQ. CDR3 nucleotides: TGCGCCAGCAGCGAGGTACCTAGCGGGGCCTCTCAAAATGAGCAGTTCTTC. Its protein is CASSEVPSGASQNEQFF.

The V gene is TRBV5-4, the J gene TRBJ1-1; a possible D gene is TRBD1 (5 bases). Trimming stripped 2 bases from V and 1 base from J, with 12 bases between. The CDR3 covers 15 residues. CDR1 and CDR2 from the germline V gene are SGHNT and YYREEE (reference sequence). CDR3 DNA sequence: TGTGCCAGCAGCTTACCAGGGAGGGGGAACACTGAAGCTTTCTTT. This codes for CASSLPGRGNTEAFF.

The chain is built from TRBV2 and TRBJ2-7; 7 nucleotides agree with TRBD2. With V trimmed by 5 bases and J by 6 bases, 1 base remained unmatched. The CDR3 loop spans 11 amino acids. The germline V gene has CDR1 SNHLY and CDR2 FYNNEI. CDR3 protein: CASSRTSEQYF. The CDR3 DNA sequence: TGTGCCAGCAGTCGGACTAGCGAGCAGTACTTC.

V gene TRBV7-9 combines with J gene TRBJ2-2; the D is unclear. The V end lost 3 bases, the J end lost 0 bases, and 5 bases lay between the germline ends. This CDR3 contains 14 residues. CDR1 and CDR2 (germline): SEHNR, FQNEAQ (reference sequence). The DNA for the CDR3 is TGTGCCAGCAGCTTTGAGGCGAACACCGGGGAGCTGTTTTTT. Protein: CASSFEANTGELFF.

The rearrangement links TRBV5-1 to TRBJ1-4, with TRBD1 matching 9 bases. The germline V gene encodes CDR1 SGHRS and CDR2 YFSETQ. V shed 4 bases and J 6 bases; nucleotides not matched to a gene: 13. There are 17 residues in the CDR3. This CDR3 reads CASSPVPGQGGDEKLFF. The CDR3 DNA reads as TGCGCCAGCAGCCCGGTCCCGGGACAGGGTGGAGATGAAAAACTGTTTTTT.

This sequence joins TRBV3-1 (or the pseudogene TRBV3-2) and TRBJ1-4; D uncertain. CDR3 size: 14 residues. The V end was cut by 9 bases, the J end by 8 bases, with 19 bases between. CDR1 and CDR2 from the germline V gene are LGHDT and YNNKEL (reference sequence). CDR3 coding DNA: TGTGCCAGTAGATCTGGAGGGCTATGGGAAAAACTGTTTTTT. Protein sequence: CASRSGGLWEKLFF.

The chain links TRBV6-4 to TRBJ1-1; the D gene is possibly TRBD1 (5 bases). Germline CDR1 MRHNA, CDR2 SNTAGT. With 8 bases removed from V and 0 bases from J, the gap between germline ends came to 10 bases. CDR3 size: 13 residues. Written as DNA, the CDR3 is TGTGCCAGCTCACAGGAGATGAACACTGAAGCTTTCTTT. Its protein product is CASSQEMNTEAFF.

This clone was picked up a small number of times. This chain uses TRBV5-1 with TRBJ1-3, with D perhaps matching TRBD1 (6 bases). Germline assignment: CDR1 SGHRS and CDR2 YFSETQ. The CDR3 runs to 13 residues. Trimming took 4 bases from V and 4 from J, leaving 9 bases between them. The CDR3 loop is CASSPQGGNTIYF. CDR3 bases: TGCGCCAGCAGCCCCCAGGGGGGAAACACCATATATTTT.